The 24 T cell receptor beta chains reported below all come from one sample, sequenced in a study of T cell responses to AZD1222 COVID-19 vaccine. Method: immunoSEQ multiplex PCR; TCRdb's copy keeps in-frame clones and lacks some. The sample gives 250,000 to 300,000 clones, almost 95% of which show up once; around 0.58% is in the top ten. Sample: peripheral blood, taken 28 days after the second AZD1222 dose. These receptors were taken from an adult who received the AZD1222 COVID-19 vaccine.

The V and J genes are TRBV19 and TRBJ2-3; 7 nucleotides agree with TRBD2. The CDR3 contains 14 residues. V gave up 5 bases and J gave up 5 bases; unmatched junction bases: 7. CDR1 LNHDA and CDR2 SQIVND come from the germline V gene (reference sequence). The CDR3 bases are TGTGCCAGTAGTCGCGCGGGAGACATAGATACGCAGTATTTT. Translation gives CASSRAGDIDTQYF.

The chain uses TRBV28 and TRBJ1-5, with 9 bases lining up with TRBD1. Trimming cost V 6 bases and J 6 bases; bases outside gene matches: 9. Germline CDR1 MDHEN, CDR2 SYDVKM. The CDR3 is 15 residues long. The chain's CDR3 is CASRTGTGRTQPQHF. CDR3 coding DNA: TGTGCCAGCAGAACCGGGACAGGGAGAACTCAGCCCCAGCATTTT.

The rearrangement uses TRBV2 and TRBJ2-1; D remains ambiguous. The V gene's germline CDR1 is SNHLY and CDR2 FYNNEI. Trimming left V 1 base short and J 7 bases short, with 2 bases between. The CDR3 loop spans 11 amino acids. The CDR3 spells CASSEVNEQFF. CDR3 DNA sequence: TGTGCCAGCAGTGAAGTGAATGAGCAGTTCTTC.

The chain carries TRBV5-8 and TRBJ1-2; no clear D. Trimming cost V 4 bases and J 4 bases, with 11 bases left between them. Germline CDR1 is SGHTS and CDR2 is YDEGEE. CDR3 length: 13 residues. This CDR3 is CASSAGWIYGYTF. In nucleotides, the CDR3 is TGTGCCAGCAGCGCTGGTTGGATCTATGGCTACACCTTC.

The V call is TRBV10-3, the J call TRBJ1-4, with 8 nucleotides matching TRBD1. The CDR3 is made up of 13 amino acids. The ends lost 5 bases at V and 7 bases at J; junction bases unmatched: 3. The germline gives CDR1 ENHRY, CDR2 SYGVKD. The CDR3 is CAISQGAREKLFF. In nucleotides, the CDR3 is TGTGCCATCAGTCAGGGGGCGCGTGAAAAACTGTTTTTT.

This chain joins TRBV6-2 or TRBV6-3 and TRBJ1-2, with TRBD1 matching over 7 bases. Germline CDR1 and CDR2: MNHEY and SVGEGT. V was clipped by 5 bases and J by 5 bases; unmatched bases: 8. This CDR3 is 14 amino acids long. CDR3 loop: CASSQRDSRYGYTF. The CDR3 coding sequence is TGTGCCAGCAGTCAAAGGGACAGTCGATATGGCTACACCTTC.

This clone came up a few times. The V gene is TRBV5-5, the J gene TRBJ1-1; D ambiguous. The CDR3 is 16 amino acids. Germline V lookup: CDR1 SGHKS, CDR2 YYEKEE (reference sequence). Trimming removed 4 bases from V and 0 bases from J, with 16 bases in between. The CDR3 is CASSAEKQSMNTEAFF. DNA for the CDR3: TGTGCCAGCAGCGCGGAAAAACAGAGTATGAACACTGAAGCTTTCTTT.

The chain links TRBV3-1 (or the pseudogene TRBV3-2) to TRBJ1-6; D gene unclear. The V end was cut by 1 base, the J end by 10 bases, with 14 bases between. This CDR3 is built from 15 residues. The germline V gene encodes CDR1 LGHDT and CDR2 YNNKEL (reference sequence). This chain's CDR3 is CASSQGSGRSSPLHF. In nucleotides, the CDR3 is TGTGCCAGCAGCCAAGGGTCCGGTCGTAGCTCACCCCTCCACTTT.

The V and J genes are TRBV4-1 and TRBJ2-1, with D possibly matching TRBD2 (5 bases). The germline V and J ends were trimmed by 4 bases and 6 bases, with 16 bases remaining between them. This CDR3 is built from 15 residues. Germline V gives CDR1 MGHRA, CDR2 YSYEKL. CDR3 coding DNA: TGCGCCAGCAGCCCGGGGTCCCTAGCAGTCAATGAGCAGTTCTTC. Its translation is CASSPGSLAVNEQFF.

The V call is TRBV19, the J call TRBJ2-7; 10 positions agree with TRBD1. This CDR3 is built from 15 residues. From germline, CDR1 is LNHDA and CDR2 SQIVND (reference sequence). The V and J ends lost 5 bases and 2 bases, in that order; junction bases with no gene match: 6. Written as DNA, the CDR3 is TGTGCCAGTAGTTCGACCGGGACAGGGGCCTACGAGCAGTACTTC. This sequence encodes CASSSTGTGAYEQYF.

The V call is TRBV18, the J call TRBJ2-7; 7 nucleotides agree with TRBD2. CDR1 and CDR2 from the germline V gene are KGHSH and LQKENI. This CDR3 has 13 amino acids. Trimming removed 2 bases from V and 6 bases from J; junction bases left unmatched: 4. This chain's CDR3 is CASSPIGGGEQYF. The DNA of the CDR3 is TGTGCCAGCTCACCAATTGGGGGGGGCGAGCAGTACTTC. Drawing the rest from reference TRBV18 and TRBJ2-7, the complete variable domain is NAGVMQNPRHLVRRRGQEARLRCSPMKGHSHVYWYRQLPEEGLKFMVYLQKENIIDESGMPKERFSAEFPKEGPSILRIQQVVRGDSAAYFCASSPIGGGEQYFGPGTRLTVT.

The V call is TRBV6-2 or TRBV6-3, the J call TRBJ2-2, with D uncertain. The V end lost 6 bases, the J end lost 0 bases, and 14 bases lay between the germline ends. The CDR3 totals 16 residues. Germline V gene sequence: CDR1 MNHEY, CDR2 SVGEGT. This CDR3 reads CASSASAPANTGELFF. CDR3 in DNA: TGTGCCAGCAGCGCCAGTGCGCCCGCGAACACCGGGGAGCTGTTTTTT.

CDR3 protein: CASSIGGDSPLHF. CDR3 sequence (DNA): TGTGCCAGCAGTATAGGGGGCGATTCACCCCTCCACTTT. The chain recombines TRBV2 with TRBJ1-6, with 7 bases fitting TRBD1. This CDR3 region has 13 residues. The V and J ends lost 5 bases and 8 bases, in that order; junction bases with no gene match: 3. Germline lookup yields CDR1 SNHLY and CDR2 FYNNEI. The full variable domain, completed using reference TRBV2 and TRBJ1-6, is EPEVTQTPSHQVTQMGQEVILRCVPISNHLYFYWYRQILGQKVEFLVSFYNNEISEKSEIFDDQFSVERPDGSNFTLKIRSTKLEDSAMYFCASSIGGDSPLHFGNGTRLTVT.

The V gene is TRBV7-2, the J gene TRBJ2-2; unclear D gene. Germline V lookup: CDR1 SGHTA, CDR2 FQGNSA. V gave up 0 bases and J gave up 1 base, with 12 bases separating them. There are 17 residues in the CDR3. CDR3 sequence reads: CASSLAWGWQNTGELFF. DNA of the CDR3: TGTGCCAGCAGCTTAGCGTGGGGATGGCAGAACACCGGGGAGCTGTTTTTT.

V and J are TRBV2 and TRBJ2-4; possibly TRBD1 or TRBD2 for D (6 bases each). The length of the CDR3 is 16 residues. Germline values: CDR1 SNHLY, CDR2 FYNNEI. V lost 4 bases, J lost 2 bases, and 15 bases lay in between. CDR3 residues: CASSGQGRKTKNIQYF. CDR3 nucleotide sequence: TGTGCCAGCAGTGGCCAGGGGAGGAAAACCAAAAACATTCAGTACTTC. The whole variable domain, remainder taken from reference TRBV2 and TRBJ2-4, is EPEVTQTPSHQVTQMGQEVILRCVPISNHLYFYWYRQILGQKVEFLVSFYNNEISEKSEIFDDQFSVERPDGSNFTLKIRSTKLEDSAMYFCASSGQGRKTKNIQYFGAGTRLSVL.

V and J are TRBV5-1 and TRBJ1-3; no clear D gene. Germline V gives CDR1 SGHRS, CDR2 YFSETQ. This CDR3 comprises 13 residues. V was shortened by 2 bases and J by 0 bases, with 3 bases between the two germline ends. As DNA, the CDR3 is TGCGCCAGCAGCTTCATCTCTGGAAACACCATATATTTT. Translation: CASSFISGNTIYF.

The table lists this clone with a few counts. This CDR3 reads CASSLGDSRGAYEQYF. The CDR3 coding sequence is TGTGCCAGCAGCCTAGGGGACAGCAGGGGGGCCTACGAGCAGTACTTC. The chain is built from TRBV11-2 and TRBJ2-7; a possible D gene is TRBD1 (7 bases). CDR1 SGHAT and CDR2 FQNNGV come from the germline V gene. Trimming took 5 bases from V and 2 from J, leaving 19 bases between them. This CDR3 spans 16 amino acids.

V and J are TRBV19 and TRBJ2-1, with 10 positions matching TRBD2. The CDR3 extends over 16 amino acids. CDR1 is LNHDA and CDR2 is SQIVND in the germline V gene (reference sequence). V lost 3 bases and J lost 3; bases outside the gene matches: 5. CDR3 sequence reads: CASSIALAGVYNEQFF. CDR3 DNA sequence: TGTGCCAGTAGTATTGCCCTAGCGGGGGTCTACAATGAGCAGTTCTTC.

The V and J genes are TRBV27 and TRBJ1-6; tentative D call: TRBD1 (5 bases). Germline loops: CDR1 MNHEY, CDR2 SMNVEV (reference sequence). V was cut by 6 bases and J by 7 bases, with 16 bases left in between. CDR3 length: 15 amino acids. The CDR3 coding sequence is TGTGCCAGCAGGATTCTGGGGACCGCCAATTCACCCCTCCACTTT. It is translated as CASRILGTANSPLHF.

The V call is TRBV7-8, the J call TRBJ1-5; tentative D call: TRBD1 (6 bases). This CDR3 comprises 16 residues. Germline CDR1 is SGHVS and CDR2 is FQNEAQ. Deletions cut 4 bases from V and 4 bases from J, with 17 bases between. The CDR3 DNA reads as TGTGCCAGCAGCTCAAAGATTGGGACAAATAATCAGCCCCAGCATTTT. Amino acid sequence: CASSSKIGTNNQPQHF.

This clone was counted once. The rearrangement uses TRBV5-1 and TRBJ1-1; 8 bases match TRBD1. The CDR3 spans 14 residues. Germline CDR1 SGHRS, CDR2 YFSETQ. Trimming cost V 1 base and J 3 bases; bases outside gene matches: 2. DNA of the CDR3: TGCGCCAGCAGCTTGACAGGGGGTGACACTGAAGCTTTCTTT. Translating gives CASSLTGGDTEAFF. Variable domain in full (rest from reference TRBV5-1 and TRBJ1-1): KAGVTQTPRYLIKTRGQQVTLSCSPISGHRSVSWYQQTPGQGLQFLFEYFSETQRNKGNFPGRFSGRQFSNSRSEMNVSTLELGDSALYLCASSLTGGDTEAFFGQGTRLTVV.

V is TRBV28 and J is TRBJ2-1; 8 bases fit TRBD2. The J segment lost 4 bases and the V segment lost 5 bases, leaving 10 bases of the junction unmatched. The CDR3 extends over 16 amino acids. The germline gives CDR1 MDHEN, CDR2 SYDVKM. CDR3: CASSPPGTRAYNEQFF. The CDR3, as DNA: TGTGCCAGCAGTCCCCCGGGGACTAGAGCGTACAATGAGCAGTTCTTC.

The chain is built from TRBV5-1 and TRBJ2-7, with TRBD2 matching 8 bases. The V segment lost 4 bases and the J segment 2 bases; nucleotides outside the gene matches: 5. The CDR3 totals 14 residues. Germline CDR1 and CDR2: SGHRS and YFSETQ. The CDR3 is CASSGGTSAYEQYF. CDR3 coding DNA: TGCGCCAGCAGCGGCGGGACTAGTGCCTACGAGCAGTACTTC.

The CDR3 nucleotides read TGTGCCAGCAGCCCCGGCCTGGGGGGCAATCAGCCCCAGCATTTT. It yields the protein CASSPGLGGNQPQHF. The chain joins TRBV5-5 to TRBJ1-5, with D possibly matching TRBD1 (5 bases). The CDR3 is made up of 15 amino acids. Germline V gene sequence: CDR1 SGHKS, CDR2 YYEKEE (reference sequence). Trimming cost V 4 bases and J 2 bases, with 13 bases left between them.